This TCR beta chain comes out of a study of T cells in tuberculosis. The time point: new active TB diagnosis, blood taken before or within 7 days of starting treatment. The V gene's germline CDR1 is SGDLS and CDR2 YYNGEE. The CDR3 spans 19 residues. V was trimmed by 3 bases and J by 0 bases, leaving 19 bases between them. TCRdb keeps only in-frame clones here, not all; method: immunoSEQ multiplex PCR. The sample has 47,000 or so clones; about 95% are singletons. Sequenced here: PBMCs, sampled at tuberculosis diagnosis. This sequence joins TRBV9 and TRBJ2-6, with D tentatively TRBD1 (6 bases). The sequence derives from an adult with tuberculosis. In DNA, the CDR3 is TGTGCCAGCAGCGAACCCCCAGGGGTTGCTCGCTCTGGGGCCAACGTCCTGACTTTC. As protein: CASSEPPGVARSGANVLTF.